This T cell receptor (beta chain) was captured in a study of radiotherapy plus CTLA-4 blockade in lung cancer. Looking at the study overall: Among enrolled patients, approximately 18% responded and roughly 28% achieved disease control. Whole-study findings and limits: Alongside interferon-beta, early blood T cell clone dynamics were reportedly the best predictor of response. Blood saw expansion of tumor-derived TCR clones after radiotherapy plus ipilimumab.

Concerning this clone itself: Its antigen remains unknown.

There are 11 residues in the CDR3. Germline V gives CDR1 GTSNPN, CDR2 SVGIG (reference sequence). V shed 0 bases and J shed 6 bases, with 6 bases lying between them. The assay was immunoSEQ multiplex PCR, and TCRdb's table has in-frame clones only and misses some. The table records about 59,000 clones, approximately 65% of them present only once. People whose metastatic non-small-cell lung cancer was chemo-refractory got focal radiation along with CTLA-4 blockade by ipilimumab. The rearrangement joins TRBV30 to TRBJ2-7; maybe TRBD2 (6 bases). This specimen consisted of peripheral blood, obtained from a patient treated with radiotherapy plus ipilimumab. The clonotype originates from a human donor with non-small cell lung cancer whose response to radiotherapy plus ipilimumab could not be evaluated. The CDR3 here is CAWSVAGEQYF. CDR3 coding DNA: TGTGCCTGGAGTGTAGCGGGCGAGCAGTACTTC.